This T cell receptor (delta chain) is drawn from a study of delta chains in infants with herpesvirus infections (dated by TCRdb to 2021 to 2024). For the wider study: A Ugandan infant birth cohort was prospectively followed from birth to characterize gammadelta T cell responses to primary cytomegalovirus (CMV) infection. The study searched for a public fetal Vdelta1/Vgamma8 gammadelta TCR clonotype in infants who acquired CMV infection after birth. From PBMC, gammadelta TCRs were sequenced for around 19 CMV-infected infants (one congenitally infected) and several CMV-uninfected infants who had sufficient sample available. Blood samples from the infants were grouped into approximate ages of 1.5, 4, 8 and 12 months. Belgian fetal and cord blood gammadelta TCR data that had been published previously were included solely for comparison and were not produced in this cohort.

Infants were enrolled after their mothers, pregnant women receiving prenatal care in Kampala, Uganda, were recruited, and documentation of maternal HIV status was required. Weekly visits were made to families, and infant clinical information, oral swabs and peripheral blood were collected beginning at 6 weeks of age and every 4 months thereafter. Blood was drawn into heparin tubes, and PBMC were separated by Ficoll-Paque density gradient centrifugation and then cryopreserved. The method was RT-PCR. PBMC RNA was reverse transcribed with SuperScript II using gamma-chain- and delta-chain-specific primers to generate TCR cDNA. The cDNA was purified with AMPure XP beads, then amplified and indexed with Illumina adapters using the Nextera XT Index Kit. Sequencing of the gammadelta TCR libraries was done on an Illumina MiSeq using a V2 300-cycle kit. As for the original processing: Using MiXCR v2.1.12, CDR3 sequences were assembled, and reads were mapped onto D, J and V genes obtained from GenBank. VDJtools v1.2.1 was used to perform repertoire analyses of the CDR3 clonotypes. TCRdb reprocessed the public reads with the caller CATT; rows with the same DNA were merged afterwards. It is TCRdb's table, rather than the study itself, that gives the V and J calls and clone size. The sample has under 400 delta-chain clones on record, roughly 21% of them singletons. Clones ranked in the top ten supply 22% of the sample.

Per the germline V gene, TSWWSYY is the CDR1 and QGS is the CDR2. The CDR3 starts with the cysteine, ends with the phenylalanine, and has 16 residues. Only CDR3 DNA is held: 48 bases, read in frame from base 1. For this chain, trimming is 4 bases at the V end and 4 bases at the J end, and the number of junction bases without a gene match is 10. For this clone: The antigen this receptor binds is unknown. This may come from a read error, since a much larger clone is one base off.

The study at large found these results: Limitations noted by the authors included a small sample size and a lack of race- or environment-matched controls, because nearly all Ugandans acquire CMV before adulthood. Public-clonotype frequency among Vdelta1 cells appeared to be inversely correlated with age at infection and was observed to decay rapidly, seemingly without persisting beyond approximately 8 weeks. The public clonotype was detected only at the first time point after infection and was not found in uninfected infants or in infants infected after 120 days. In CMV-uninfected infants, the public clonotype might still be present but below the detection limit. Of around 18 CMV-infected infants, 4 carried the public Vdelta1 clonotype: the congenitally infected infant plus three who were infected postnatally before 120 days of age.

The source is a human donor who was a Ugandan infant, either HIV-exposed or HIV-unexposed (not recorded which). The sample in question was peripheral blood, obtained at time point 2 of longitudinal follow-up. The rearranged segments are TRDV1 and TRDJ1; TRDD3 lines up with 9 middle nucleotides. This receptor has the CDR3 CALGVAHWGNSDKLIF. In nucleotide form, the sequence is TGTGCTCTTGGGGTGGCTCACTGGGGGAACAGCGATAAACTCATCTTT.